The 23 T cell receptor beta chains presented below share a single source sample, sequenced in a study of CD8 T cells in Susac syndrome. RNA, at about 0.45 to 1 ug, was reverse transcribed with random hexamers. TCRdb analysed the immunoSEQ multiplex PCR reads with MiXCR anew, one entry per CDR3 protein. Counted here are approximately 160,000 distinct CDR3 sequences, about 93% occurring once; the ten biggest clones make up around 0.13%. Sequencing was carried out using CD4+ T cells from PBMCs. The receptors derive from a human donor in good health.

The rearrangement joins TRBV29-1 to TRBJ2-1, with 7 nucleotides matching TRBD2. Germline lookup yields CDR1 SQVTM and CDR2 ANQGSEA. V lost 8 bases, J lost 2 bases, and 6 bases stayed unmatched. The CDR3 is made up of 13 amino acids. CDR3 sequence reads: CSTSGEAYNEQFF. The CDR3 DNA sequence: TGCAGCACGAGCGGGGAAGCCTACAATGAGCAGTTCTTC.

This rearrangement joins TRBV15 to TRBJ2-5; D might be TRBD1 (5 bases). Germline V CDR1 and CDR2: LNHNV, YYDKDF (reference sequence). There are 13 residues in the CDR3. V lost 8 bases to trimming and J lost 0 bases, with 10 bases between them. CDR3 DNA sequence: TGTGCCACCGGACACTTGTACCAAGAGACCCAGTACTTC. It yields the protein CATGHLYQETQYF.

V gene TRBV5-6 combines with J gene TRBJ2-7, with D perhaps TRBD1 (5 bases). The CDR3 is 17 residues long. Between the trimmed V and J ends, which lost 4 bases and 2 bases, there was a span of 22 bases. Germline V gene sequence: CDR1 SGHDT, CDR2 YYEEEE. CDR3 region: CASSDFPDRDLPYEQYF. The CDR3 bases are TGTGCCAGCAGCGACTTCCCCGACAGAGATCTTCCCTACGAGCAGTACTTC.

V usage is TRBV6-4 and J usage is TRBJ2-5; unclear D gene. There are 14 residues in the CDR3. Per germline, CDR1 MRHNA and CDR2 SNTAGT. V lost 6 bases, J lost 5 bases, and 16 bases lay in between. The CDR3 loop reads CASSVDAGRETQYF. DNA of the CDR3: TGTGCCAGCAGCGTGGATGCTGGTCGGGAGACCCAGTACTTC.

CDR3 nucleotides: TGTGCCAGCAGTTACCTCTGGGGTAATGAGCAGTTCTTC. Its translation is CASSYLWGNEQFF. The chain links TRBV6-2 or TRBV6-3 to TRBJ2-1; D gene unclear. V shed 2 bases and J shed 7 bases, with 9 bases lying between them. Germline V lookup: CDR1 MNHEY, CDR2 SVGEGT. This CDR3 has 13 residues.

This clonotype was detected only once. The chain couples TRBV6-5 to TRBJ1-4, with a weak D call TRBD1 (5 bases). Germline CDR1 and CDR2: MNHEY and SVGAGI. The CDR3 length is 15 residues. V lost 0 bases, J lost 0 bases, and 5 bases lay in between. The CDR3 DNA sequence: TGTGCCAGCAGTTACTCGACAGCAACTAATGAAAAACTGTTTTTT. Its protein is CASSYSTATNEKLFF.

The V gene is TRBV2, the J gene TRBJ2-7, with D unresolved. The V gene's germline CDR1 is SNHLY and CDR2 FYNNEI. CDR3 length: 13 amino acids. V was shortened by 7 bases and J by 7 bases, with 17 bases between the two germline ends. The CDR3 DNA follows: TGTGCCAGCACGCGAAGCCTCGGTTTGGAGCAGTACTTC. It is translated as CASTRSLGLEQYF.

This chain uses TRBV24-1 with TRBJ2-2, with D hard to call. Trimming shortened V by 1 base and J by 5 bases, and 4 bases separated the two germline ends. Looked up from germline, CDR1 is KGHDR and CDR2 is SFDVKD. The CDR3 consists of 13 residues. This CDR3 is CATSDLTTGELFF. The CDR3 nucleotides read TGTGCCACCAGTGATTTAACTACCGGGGAGCTGTTTTTT.

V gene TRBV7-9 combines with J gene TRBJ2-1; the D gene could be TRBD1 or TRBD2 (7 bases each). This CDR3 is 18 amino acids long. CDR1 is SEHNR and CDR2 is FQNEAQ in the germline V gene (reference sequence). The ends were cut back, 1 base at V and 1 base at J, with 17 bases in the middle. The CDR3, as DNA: TGTGCCAGCAGCTTAGTAATGGGAGGGGGCGAGTCCTACAATGAGCAGTTCTTC. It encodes CASSLVMGGGESYNEQFF. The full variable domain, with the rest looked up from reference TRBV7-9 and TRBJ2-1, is DTGVSQNPRHKITKRGQNVTFRCDPISEHNRLYWYRQTLGQGPEFLTYFQNEAQLEKSRLLSDRFSAERPKGSFSTLEIQRTEQGDSAMYLCASSLVMGGGESYNEQFFGPGTRLTVL.

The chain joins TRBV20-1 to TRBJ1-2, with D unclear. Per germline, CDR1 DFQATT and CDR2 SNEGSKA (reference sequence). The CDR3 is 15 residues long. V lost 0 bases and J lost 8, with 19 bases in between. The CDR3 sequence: CSARDSRTAVGGYTF. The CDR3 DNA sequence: TGCAGTGCTAGAGATTCGCGGACGGCGGTTGGAGGCTACACCTTC.

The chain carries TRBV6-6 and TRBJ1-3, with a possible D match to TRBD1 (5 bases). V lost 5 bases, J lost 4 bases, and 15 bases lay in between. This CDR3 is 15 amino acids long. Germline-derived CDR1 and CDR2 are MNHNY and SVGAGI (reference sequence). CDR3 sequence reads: CASSPASGSGNTIYF. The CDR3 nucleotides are TGTGCCAGCAGTCCGGCGTCAGGGTCGGGAAACACCATATATTTT.

CDR3 DNA: TGTGCTAGTGGTTTGGTACTAGGACAGCCTAGGAATGAGCAGTTCTTC. Translated: CASGLVLGQPRNEQFF. The chain recombines TRBV12-5 with TRBJ2-1; D perhaps matches TRBD1 (6 bases). V dropped 0 bases and J dropped 7 bases, with 16 bases sitting between them. CDR1 is LGHNT, CDR2 FRNRAP, per germline. CDR3 length: 16 residues. Supplemented by reference TRBV12-5 and TRBJ2-1, the full variable domain reads DARVTQTPRHKVTEMGQEVTMRCQPILGHNTVFWYRQTMMQGLELLAYFRNRAPLDDSGMPKDRFSAEMPDATLATLKIQPSEPRDSAVYFCASGLVLGQPRNEQFFGPGTRLTVL.

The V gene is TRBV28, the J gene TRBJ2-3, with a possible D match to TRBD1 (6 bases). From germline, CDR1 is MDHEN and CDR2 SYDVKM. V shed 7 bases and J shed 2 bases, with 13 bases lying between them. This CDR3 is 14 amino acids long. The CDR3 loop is CASIPGQFTDTQYF. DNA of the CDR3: TGTGCCAGCATCCCGGGACAATTCACAGATACGCAGTATTTT. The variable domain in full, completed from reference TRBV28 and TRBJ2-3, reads DVKVTQSSRYLVKRTGEKVFLECVQDMDHENMFWYRQDPGLGLRLIYFSYDVKMKEKGDIPEGYSVSREKKERFSLILESASTNQTSMYLCASIPGQFTDTQYFGPGTRLTVL.

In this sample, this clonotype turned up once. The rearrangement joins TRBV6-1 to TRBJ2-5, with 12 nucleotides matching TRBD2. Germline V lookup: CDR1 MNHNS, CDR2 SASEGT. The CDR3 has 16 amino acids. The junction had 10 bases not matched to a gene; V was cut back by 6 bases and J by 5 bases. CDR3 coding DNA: TGTGCCAGCAGGGCGCGACTAGCGGGGGTTTGGGAGACCCAGTACTTC. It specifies CASRARLAGVWETQYF.

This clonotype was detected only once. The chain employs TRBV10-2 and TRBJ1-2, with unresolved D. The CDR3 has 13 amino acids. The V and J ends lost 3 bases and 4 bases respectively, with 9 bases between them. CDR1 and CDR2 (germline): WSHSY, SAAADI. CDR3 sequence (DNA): TGCGCCAGCAGTGAACAGAGTCGCTATGGCTACACCTTC. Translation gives CASSEQSRYGYTF.

As DNA, the CDR3 is TGTGCCAGCATGAGAGAGCCTAGCAATCAGCCCCAGCATTTT. Protein: CASMREPSNQPQHF. The chain carries TRBV2 and TRBJ1-5; D call uncertain. Germline CDR1 reads SNHLY; CDR2 reads FYNNEI. The CDR3 totals 14 residues. Trimming took 7 bases from V and 0 from J, leaving 10 bases between them.

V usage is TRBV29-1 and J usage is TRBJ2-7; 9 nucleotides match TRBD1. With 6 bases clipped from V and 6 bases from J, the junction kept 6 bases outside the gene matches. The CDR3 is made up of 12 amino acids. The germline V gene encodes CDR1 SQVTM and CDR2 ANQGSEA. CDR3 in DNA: TGCAGCGTCCCGGGACAGGGCTTCGAGCAGTACTTC. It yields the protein CSVPGQGFEQYF.

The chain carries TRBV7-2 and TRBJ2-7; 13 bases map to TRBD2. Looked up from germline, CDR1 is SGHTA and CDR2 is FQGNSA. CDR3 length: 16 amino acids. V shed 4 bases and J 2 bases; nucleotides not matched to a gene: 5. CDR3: CASSSSGTSGAYEQYF. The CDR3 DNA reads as TGTGCCAGCAGCTCATCCGGGACTAGCGGGGCCTACGAGCAGTACTTC. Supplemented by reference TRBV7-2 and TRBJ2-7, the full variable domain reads GAGVSQSPSNKVTEKGKDVELRCDPISGHTALYWYRQSLGQGLEFLIYFQGNSAPDKSGLPSDRFSAERTGGSVSTLTIQRTQQEDSAVYLCASSSSGTSGAYEQYFGPGTRLTVT.

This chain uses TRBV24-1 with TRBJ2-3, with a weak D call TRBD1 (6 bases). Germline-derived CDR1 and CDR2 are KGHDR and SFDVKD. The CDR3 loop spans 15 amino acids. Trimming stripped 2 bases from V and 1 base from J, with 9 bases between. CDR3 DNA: TGTGCCACCAGTGATTCCCCAGGGGGCACAGATACGCAGTATTTT. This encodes CATSDSPGGTDTQYF.

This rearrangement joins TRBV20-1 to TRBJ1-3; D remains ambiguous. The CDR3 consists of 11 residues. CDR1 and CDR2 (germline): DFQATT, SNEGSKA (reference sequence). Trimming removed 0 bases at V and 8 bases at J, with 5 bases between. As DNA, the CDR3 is TGCAGTGCTAGAGATAGCTACACCATATATTTT. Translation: CSARDSYTIYF.

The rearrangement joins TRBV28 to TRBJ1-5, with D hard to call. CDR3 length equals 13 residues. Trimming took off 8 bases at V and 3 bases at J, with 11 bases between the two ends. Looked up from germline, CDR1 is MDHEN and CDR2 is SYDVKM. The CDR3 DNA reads TGTGCCAGCTGTGGGAGGACCAATCAGCCCCAGCATTTT. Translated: CASCGRTNQPQHF.

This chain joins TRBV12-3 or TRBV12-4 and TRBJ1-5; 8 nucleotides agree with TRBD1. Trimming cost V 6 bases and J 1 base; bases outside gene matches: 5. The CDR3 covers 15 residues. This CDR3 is CASRTTGASNQPQHF. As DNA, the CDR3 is TGTGCCAGCAGAACGACAGGGGCAAGCAATCAGCCCCAGCATTTT.

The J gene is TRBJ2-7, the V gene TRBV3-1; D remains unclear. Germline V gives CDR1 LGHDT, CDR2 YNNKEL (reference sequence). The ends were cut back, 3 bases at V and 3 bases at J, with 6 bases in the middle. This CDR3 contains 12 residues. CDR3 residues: CASSQVVYEQYF. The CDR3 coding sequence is TGTGCCAGCAGCCAGGTGGTCTACGAGCAGTACTTC.